This TCR beta chain was sequenced during a study of T cells expressing NK-cell markers. Study-level information: Sequencing of TCR beta repertoires drew on sorted CD3+CD56+NKG2C+, CD3+CD56+NKG2C- and CD3+CD56-NKG2C+ T cells. Study-wide results and limits: Once again these clonotypes came out on top in the CD3+CD56-NKG2C+ fraction of a handful of donors.

It was by 5'RACE template switching with UMIs that TCR beta cDNA was made. Each CDR3 protein gets one entry in TCRdb, which reprocessed the 5' RACE reads and gives no DNA. In all, the sample yields about 460,000 distinct CDR3 sequences. Worth noting for this clonotype: No antigen is known for it.

The CDR3 runs 13 residues. The germline CDR1 and CDR2 sequences are SGHRS and YFSETQ. The gene calls are TRBV5-1 and TRBJ1-2; TCRdb gives TRBD1 as the D gene, but with no DNA this cannot be confirmed. Sequencing was performed on blood T cells: a sorted CD56 or NKG2C T cell subset, CD4+ or CD8+ T cells, or bulk PBMC T cells (not recorded which). This TCR was sampled from a woman in her forties or fifties in good health. The CDR3 reads CASSWDRGGGYTF.